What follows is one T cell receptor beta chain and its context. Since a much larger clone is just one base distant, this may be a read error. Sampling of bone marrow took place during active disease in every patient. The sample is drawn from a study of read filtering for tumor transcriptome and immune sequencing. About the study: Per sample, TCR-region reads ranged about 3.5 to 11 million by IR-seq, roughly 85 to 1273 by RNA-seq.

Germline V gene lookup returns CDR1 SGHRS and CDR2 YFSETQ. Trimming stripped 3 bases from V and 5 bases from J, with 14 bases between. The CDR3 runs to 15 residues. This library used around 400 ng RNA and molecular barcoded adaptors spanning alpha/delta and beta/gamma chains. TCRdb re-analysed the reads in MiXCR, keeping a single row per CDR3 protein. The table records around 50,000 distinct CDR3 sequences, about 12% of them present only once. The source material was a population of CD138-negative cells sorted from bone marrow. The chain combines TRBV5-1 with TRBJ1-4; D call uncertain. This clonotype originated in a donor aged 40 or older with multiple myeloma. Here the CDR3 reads CASSSTSGGNEKLFF. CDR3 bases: TGCGCCAGCAGCTCGACGTCAGGAGGGAATGAAAAACTGTTTTTT.